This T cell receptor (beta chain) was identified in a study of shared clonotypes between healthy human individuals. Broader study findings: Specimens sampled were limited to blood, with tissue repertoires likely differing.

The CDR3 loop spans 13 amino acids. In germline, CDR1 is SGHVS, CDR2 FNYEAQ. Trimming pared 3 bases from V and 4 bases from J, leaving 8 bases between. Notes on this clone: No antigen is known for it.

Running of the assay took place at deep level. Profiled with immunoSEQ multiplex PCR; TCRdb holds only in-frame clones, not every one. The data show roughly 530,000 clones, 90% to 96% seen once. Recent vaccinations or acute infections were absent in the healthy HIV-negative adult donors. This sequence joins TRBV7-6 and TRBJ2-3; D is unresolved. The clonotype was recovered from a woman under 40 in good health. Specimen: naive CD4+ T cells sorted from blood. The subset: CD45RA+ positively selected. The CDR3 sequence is CASSFALADTQYF. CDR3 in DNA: TGTGCCAGCAGCTTTGCTCTAGCAGATACGCAGTATTTT.